This T cell receptor beta chain was retrieved from a study of T-cell memory formation after mild COVID-19. The overall study: Clusters of TCRs were largely donor specific.

cDNA libraries for TCR alpha and TCR beta, carrying sample barcodes and UMIs, came from 5'RACE with constant-segment primers. One entry per CDR3 protein, called by TCRdb with MiXCR from the 5' RACE reads. The sample comprises about 100,000 distinct CDR3 sequences, over 15% of which are singletons, and 5% to 6.5% rests with the top ten. Findings and limits, study-wide: A balance of CD4 and CD8 characterized clones contracting day 15 to 85, whereas later expanders leaned CD4+. Cross-reactive memory appears to have joined, as suggested by some responding clones showing up in pre-infection memory.

Of note for this clonotype: Its antigen is unknown.

Sequencing input: PBMCs or a T cell subset sorted from them (not recorded which). This TCR was recovered from a man younger than 30 who had mild COVID-19 (a few samples of this study predate the infection). Cell type and time point are not known.

The CDR3 bases are TGCGCCAGCAGAGCCTACCAAGAGACCCAGTACTTC. Translating it yields CASRAYQETQYF. The chain carries TRBV5-1 and TRBJ2-5; the D is unclear. V gave up 5 bases and J gave up 0 bases, with 5 bases separating them. The CDR3 has 12 amino acids. CDR1 is SGHRS and CDR2 is YFSETQ in the germline V gene.